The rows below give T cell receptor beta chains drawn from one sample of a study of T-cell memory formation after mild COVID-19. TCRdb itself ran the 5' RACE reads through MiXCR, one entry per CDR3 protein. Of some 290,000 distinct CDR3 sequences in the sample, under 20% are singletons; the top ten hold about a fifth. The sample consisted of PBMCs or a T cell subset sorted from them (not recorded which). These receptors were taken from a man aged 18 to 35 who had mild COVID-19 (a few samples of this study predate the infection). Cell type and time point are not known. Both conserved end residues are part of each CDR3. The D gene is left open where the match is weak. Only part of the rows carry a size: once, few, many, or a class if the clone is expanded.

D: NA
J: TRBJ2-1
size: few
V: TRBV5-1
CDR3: CASSLVSPSSYNEQFF
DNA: TGCGCCAGCAGCTTGGTCAGTCCGAGCTCCTACAATGAGCAGTTCTTC

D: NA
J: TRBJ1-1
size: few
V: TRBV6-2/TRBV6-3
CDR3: CASRRTGTLNTEAFF
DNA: TGTGCCAGCAGGAGAACCGGGACTTTGAACACTGAAGCTTTCTTT

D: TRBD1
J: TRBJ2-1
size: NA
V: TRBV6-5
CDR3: CATGRDSSYNEQFF
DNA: TGTGCCACCGGACGGGACAGCTCCTACAATGAGCAGTTCTTC

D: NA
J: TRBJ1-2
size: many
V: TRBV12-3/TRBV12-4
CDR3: CASSWGDGYGYTF
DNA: TGTGCCAGCAGTTGGGGGGATGGCTATGGCTACACCTTC

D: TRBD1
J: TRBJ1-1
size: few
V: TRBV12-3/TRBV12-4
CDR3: CASKHRGEAFF
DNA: TGTGCCAGCAAACACAGGGGAGAAGCTTTCTTT

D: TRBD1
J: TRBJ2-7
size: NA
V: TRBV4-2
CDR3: CASSQEGQGTSSYEQYF
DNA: TGTGCCAGCAGCCAAGAGGGACAGGGGACGAGCTCCTACGAGCAGTACTTC

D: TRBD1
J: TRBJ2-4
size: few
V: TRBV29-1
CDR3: CSVEDSGPGGGLDIQYF
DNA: TGCAGCGTTGAAGATTCTGGGCCAGGGGGCGGGTTGGACATTCAGTACTTC

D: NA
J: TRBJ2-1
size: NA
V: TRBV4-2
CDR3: CASSQEDYNEQFF
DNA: TGTGCCAGCAGCCAAGAGGATTACAATGAGCAGTTCTTC

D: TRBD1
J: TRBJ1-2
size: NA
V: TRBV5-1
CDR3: CASSRDRGTYGYTF
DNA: TGCGCCAGCAGCCGGGACAGGGGAACTTATGGCTACACCTTC

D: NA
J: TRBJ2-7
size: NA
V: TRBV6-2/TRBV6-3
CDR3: CASSYSVGASYEQYF
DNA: TGTGCCAGCAGTTACTCGGTCGGGGCCTCCTACGAGCAGTACTTC

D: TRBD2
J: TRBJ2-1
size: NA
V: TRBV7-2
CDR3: CASSLVAGLSYNEQFF
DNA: TGTGCCAGCAGCTTAGTAGCGGGGCTCTCCTACAATGAGCAGTTCTTC

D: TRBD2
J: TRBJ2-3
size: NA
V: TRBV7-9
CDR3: CASSLLAVATDTQYF
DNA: TGTGCCAGCAGCTTACTAGCGGTGGCTACAGATACGCAGTATTTT

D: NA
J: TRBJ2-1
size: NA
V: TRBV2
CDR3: CASRERADEQFF
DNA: TGTGCCAGCAGGGAGCGGGCTGATGAGCAGTTCTTC

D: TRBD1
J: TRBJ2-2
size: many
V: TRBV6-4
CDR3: CASSGTGTGELFF
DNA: TGTGCCAGCAGTGGGACAGGCACCGGGGAGCTGTTTTTT

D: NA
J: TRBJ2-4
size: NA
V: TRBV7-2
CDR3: CASRSTGLAKNIQYF
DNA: TGTGCCAGCAGATCAACAGGGCTAGCCAAAAACATTCAGTACTTC

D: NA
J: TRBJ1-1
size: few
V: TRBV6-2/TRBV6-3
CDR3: CASSYLQNTEAFF
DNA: TGTGCCAGCAGTTACCTCCAGAACACTGAAGCTTTCTTT

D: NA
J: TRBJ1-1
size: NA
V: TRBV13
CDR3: CASSIFRDSEAFF
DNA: TGTGCCAGCAGCATTTTCAGGGATTCTGAAGCTTTCTTT

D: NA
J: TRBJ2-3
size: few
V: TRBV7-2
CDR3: CASSPYFTDTQYF
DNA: TGTGCCAGCAGCCCCTACTTCACAGATACGCAGTATTTT

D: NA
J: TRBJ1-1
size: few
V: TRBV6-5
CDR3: CASSTLAGSRAFF
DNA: TGTGCCAGCAGTACTTTGGCGGGCAGCAGAGCTTTCTTT

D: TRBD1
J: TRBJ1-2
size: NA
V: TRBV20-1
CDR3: CSARADRGSWYYGYTF
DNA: TGCAGTGCTAGAGCCGACAGGGGGAGTTGGTACTATGGCTACACCTTC

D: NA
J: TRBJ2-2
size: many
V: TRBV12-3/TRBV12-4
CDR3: CASSLGVTGELFF
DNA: TGTGCCAGCAGCTTAGGAGTCACCGGGGAGCTGTTTTTT

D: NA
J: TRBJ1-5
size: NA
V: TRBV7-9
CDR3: CASSSSPRRGQPQHF
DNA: TGTGCCAGCAGCTCCAGCCCAAGGAGGGGTCAGCCCCAGCATTTT

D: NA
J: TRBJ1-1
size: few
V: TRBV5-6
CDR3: CASSLSWDTEAFF
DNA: TGTGCCAGCAGCTTGTCTTGGGACACTGAAGCTTTCTTT

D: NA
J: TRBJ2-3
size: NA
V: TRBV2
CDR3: CATLRERGTDTQYF
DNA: TGTGCCACCCTCCGAGAGAGGGGGACAGATACGCAGTATTTT

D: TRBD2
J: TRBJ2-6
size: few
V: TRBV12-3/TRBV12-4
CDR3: CASSLLSGTPGANVLTF
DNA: TGTGCCAGCAGTTTATTAAGCGGGACCCCGGGGGCCAACGTCCTGACTTTC

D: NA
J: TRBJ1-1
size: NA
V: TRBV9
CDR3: CASSETGSNTEAFF
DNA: TGTGCCAGCAGCGAAACAGGGTCCAACACTGAAGCTTTCTTT